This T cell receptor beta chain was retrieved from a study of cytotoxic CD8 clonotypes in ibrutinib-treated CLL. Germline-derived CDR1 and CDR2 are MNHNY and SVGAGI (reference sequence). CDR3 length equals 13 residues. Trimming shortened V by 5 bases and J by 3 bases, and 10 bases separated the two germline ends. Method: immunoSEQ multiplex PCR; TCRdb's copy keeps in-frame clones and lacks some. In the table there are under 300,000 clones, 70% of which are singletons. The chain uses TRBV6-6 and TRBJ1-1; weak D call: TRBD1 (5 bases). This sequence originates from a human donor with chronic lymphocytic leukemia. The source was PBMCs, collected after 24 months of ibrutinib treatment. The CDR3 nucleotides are TGTGCCAGCAGTGGGGGTCGGGACACTGAAGCTTTCTTT. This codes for CASSGGRDTEAFF.